The next 9 T cell receptor beta chains were all read from a single sample in a study of Ad26.COV2.S vaccination and SARS-CoV-2 variants. The assay was immunoSEQ multiplex PCR, and TCRdb's table has in-frame clones only and misses some. The table records 380,000 or so clones, around 82% of them present only once. Treatment given: about 20 received Ad26.COV2.S at low or high dose, single or two shots; a few received placebo; per-sample allocation not given. After the first vaccine or placebo injection, samples were drawn on day 63. The sequencing used peripheral blood, collected in a trial of Ad26.COV2.S vaccine versus placebo. Every receptor here comes from a person aged 18 to 59 who received the Ad26.COV2.S COVID-19 vaccine or a placebo.

The chain carries TRBV11-2 and TRBJ1-5, with TRBD1 identical over 7 bases. The ends lost 4 bases at V and 0 bases at J; junction bases unmatched: 9. Germline V gives CDR1 SGHAT, CDR2 FQNNGV. This CDR3 spans 17 amino acids. DNA of the CDR3: TGTGCCAGCAGCTCAGGACAGGTCCCCTATAGCAATCAGCCCCAGCATTTT. Translated: CASSSGQVPYSNQPQHF.

This clone was found once. V is TRBV5-4 and J is TRBJ2-4; 8 bases align to TRBD1. V dropped 2 bases and J dropped 3; count of bases not matched to a gene: 7. The CDR3 covers 16 residues. Germline CDR1 and CDR2: SGHNT and YYREEE (reference sequence). The CDR3 reads CASSFQGARGKNIQYF. The CDR3 nucleotides are TGTGCCAGCAGCTTCCAGGGGGCTAGGGGCAAAAACATTCAGTACTTC.

The chain employs TRBV6-5 and TRBJ1-2, with TRBD1 identical over 8 bases. V lost 4 bases and J lost 3; bases outside the gene matches: 4. The germline CDR1 and CDR2 sequences are MNHEY and SVGAGI. This CDR3 is 14 amino acids long. In DNA, the CDR3 is TGTGCCAGCAGTTTCGGACAGGGCCACTATGGCTACACCTTC. It translates to CASSFGQGHYGYTF.

J is TRBJ2-3 and V is TRBV6-1, with 8 bases lining up with TRBD2. In germline, CDR1 is MNHNS, CDR2 SASEGT. The CDR3 has 15 residues. V was clipped by 2 bases and J by 4 bases; unmatched bases: 5. CDR3 protein: CASSERGGLADTQYF. The DNA of the CDR3 is TGTGCCAGCAGTGAACGGGGGGGCTTGGCAGATACGCAGTATTTT.

The gene calls are TRBV5-4 and TRBJ2-1, with TRBD2 matching 14 bases. From germline, CDR1 is SGHNT and CDR2 YYREEE (reference sequence). The V segment lost 4 bases and the J segment 4 bases; nucleotides outside the gene matches: 7. CDR3 size: 17 residues. The CDR3 DNA is TGTGCCAGCAGCCCCGGGACTAGCGGGGGCGCATACAATGAGCAGTTCTTC. This codes for CASSPGTSGGAYNEQFF. Full variable domain (outside the CDR3, taken from reference TRBV5-4 and TRBJ2-1): ETGVTQSPTHLIKTRGQQVTLRCSSQSGHNTVSWYQQALGQGPQFIFQYYREEENGRGNFPPRFSGLQFPNYSSELNVNALELDDSALYLCASSPGTSGGAYNEQFFGPGTRLTVL.

In this sample, this clone turned up once. The genes are TRBV19 and TRBJ1-5, with D possibly TRBD1 on 5 matching bases. There are 14 residues in the CDR3. V gave up 8 bases and J gave up 3 bases, with 14 bases separating them. CDR1 and CDR2 (germline): LNHDA, SQIVND (reference sequence). The CDR3 DNA reads TGTGCCAGTCGACCCAGGGCTGACAATCAGCCCCAGCATTTT. Its translation is CASRPRADNQPQHF.

The chain has TRBV25-1 and TRBJ1-6; D is possibly TRBD1 (6 bases). With 2 bases removed from V and 9 bases from J, the gap between germline ends came to 14 bases. The length of the CDR3 is 15 residues. Looked up from germline, CDR1 is MGHDK and CDR2 is SYGVNS. Written as DNA, the CDR3 is TGTGCCAGCAGTGAAACAGGGAGGTACAGTTCACCCCTCCACTTT. Translated, it gives CASSETGRYSSPLHF.

The gene calls are TRBV5-8 and TRBJ2-3; 7 bases align to TRBD2. CDR1 is SGHTS, CDR2 YDEGEE, per germline. The CDR3 is 15 residues long. V lost 4 bases, J lost 3 bases, and 8 bases stayed unmatched. The chain's CDR3 is CASSQDGGLTDTQYF. CDR3 DNA: TGTGCCAGCAGCCAAGACGGGGGGTTAACAGATACGCAGTATTTT.

The rearrangement uses TRBV7-8 and TRBJ2-7; 8 bases fit TRBD1. This CDR3 contains 15 residues. The V gene end was trimmed by 2 bases and the J gene end by 2 bases; junction bases not matched to a gene: 5. From germline, CDR1 is SGHVS and CDR2 FQNEAQ. CDR3 sequence reads: CASSLRAGGTYEQYF. CDR3 nucleotides: TGTGCCAGCAGCTTACGGGCAGGGGGCACCTACGAGCAGTACTTC.